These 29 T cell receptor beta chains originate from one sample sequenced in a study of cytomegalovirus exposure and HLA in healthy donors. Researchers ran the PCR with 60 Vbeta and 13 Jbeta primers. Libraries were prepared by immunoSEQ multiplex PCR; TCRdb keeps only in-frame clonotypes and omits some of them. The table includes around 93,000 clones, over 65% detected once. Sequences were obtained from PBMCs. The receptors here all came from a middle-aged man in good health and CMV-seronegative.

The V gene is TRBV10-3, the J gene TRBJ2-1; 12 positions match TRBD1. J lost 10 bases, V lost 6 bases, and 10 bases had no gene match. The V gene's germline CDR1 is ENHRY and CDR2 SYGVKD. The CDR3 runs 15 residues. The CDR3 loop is CAIRDRDRGLGEQFF. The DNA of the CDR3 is TGTGCCATCAGAGATCGGGACAGGGGGCTAGGGGAGCAGTTCTTC.

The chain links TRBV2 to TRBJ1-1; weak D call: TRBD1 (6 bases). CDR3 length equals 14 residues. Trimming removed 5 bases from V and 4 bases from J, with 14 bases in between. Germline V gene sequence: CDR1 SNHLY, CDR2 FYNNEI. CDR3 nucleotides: TGTGCCAGCAGTAAACAGGGCGAGGTCACTGAAGCTTTCTTT. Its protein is CASSKQGEVTEAFF.

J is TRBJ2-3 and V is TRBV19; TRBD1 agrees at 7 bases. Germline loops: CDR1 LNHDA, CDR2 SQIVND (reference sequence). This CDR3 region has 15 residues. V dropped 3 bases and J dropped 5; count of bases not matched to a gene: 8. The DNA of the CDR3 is TGTGCCAGTAGTATCCGAGGGGGCCAGGGAGATACGCAGTATTTT. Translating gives CASSIRGGQGDTQYF.

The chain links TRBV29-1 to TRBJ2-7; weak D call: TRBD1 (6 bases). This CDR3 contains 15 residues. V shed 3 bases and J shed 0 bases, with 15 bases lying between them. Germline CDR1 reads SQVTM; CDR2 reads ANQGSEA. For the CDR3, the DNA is TGCAGCGTTGAGCTCCCGGGACAAGTCTCCTACGAGCAGTACTTC. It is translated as CSVELPGQVSYEQYF.

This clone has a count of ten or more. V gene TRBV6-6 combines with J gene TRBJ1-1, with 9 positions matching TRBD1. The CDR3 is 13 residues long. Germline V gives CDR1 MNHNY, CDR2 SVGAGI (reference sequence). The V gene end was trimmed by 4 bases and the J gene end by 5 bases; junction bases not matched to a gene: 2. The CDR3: CASSWGQGTEAFF. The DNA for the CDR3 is TGTGCCAGCAGTTGGGGACAGGGAACTGAAGCTTTCTTT.

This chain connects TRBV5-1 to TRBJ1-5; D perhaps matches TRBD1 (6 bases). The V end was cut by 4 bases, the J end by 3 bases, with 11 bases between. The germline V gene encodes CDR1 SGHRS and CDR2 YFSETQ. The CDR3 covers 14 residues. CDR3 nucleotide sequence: TGCGCCAGCAGCGAACAGGGAACCAATCAGCCCCAGCATTTT. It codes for CASSEQGTNQPQHF.

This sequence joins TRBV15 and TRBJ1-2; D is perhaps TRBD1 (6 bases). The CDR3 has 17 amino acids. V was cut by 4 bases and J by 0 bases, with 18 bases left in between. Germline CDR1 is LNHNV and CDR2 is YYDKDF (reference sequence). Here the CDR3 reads CATSNGVQGTANYGYTF. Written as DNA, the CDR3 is TGTGCCACCAGCAATGGAGTGCAGGGGACCGCTAACTATGGCTACACCTTC.

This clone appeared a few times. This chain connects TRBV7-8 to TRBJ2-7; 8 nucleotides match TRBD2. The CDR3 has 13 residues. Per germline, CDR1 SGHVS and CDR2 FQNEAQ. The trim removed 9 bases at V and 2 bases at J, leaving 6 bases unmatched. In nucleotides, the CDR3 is TGTGCCAGTTCGGGGGGGAGGGCCTACGAGCAGTACTTC. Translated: CASSGGRAYEQYF.

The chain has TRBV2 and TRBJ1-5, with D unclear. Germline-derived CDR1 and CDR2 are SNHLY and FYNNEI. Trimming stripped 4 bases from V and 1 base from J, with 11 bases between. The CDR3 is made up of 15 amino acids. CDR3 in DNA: TGTGCCAGCAGTGTGACACCCTCCAGCAATCAGCCCCAGCATTTT. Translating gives CASSVTPSSNQPQHF. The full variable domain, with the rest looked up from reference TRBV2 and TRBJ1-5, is EPEVTQTPSHQVTQMGQEVILRCVPISNHLYFYWYRQILGQKVEFLVSFYNNEISEKSEIFDDQFSVERPDGSNFTLKIRSTKLEDSAMYFCASSVTPSSNQPQHFGDGTRLSIL.

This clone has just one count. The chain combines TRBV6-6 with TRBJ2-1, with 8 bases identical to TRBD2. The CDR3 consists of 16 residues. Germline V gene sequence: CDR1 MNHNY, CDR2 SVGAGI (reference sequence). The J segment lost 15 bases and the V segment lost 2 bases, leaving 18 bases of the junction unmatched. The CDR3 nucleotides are TGTGCCAGCAGTTACCGCGCGACTAGCGAAAACCGGAGGTGGTTCTTC. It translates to CASSYRATSENRRWFF.

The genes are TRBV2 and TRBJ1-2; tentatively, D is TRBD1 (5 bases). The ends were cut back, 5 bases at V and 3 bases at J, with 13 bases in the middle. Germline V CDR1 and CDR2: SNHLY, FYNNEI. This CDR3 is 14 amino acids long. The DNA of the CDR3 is TGTGCCAGCAGTCCCGGGGGGGTTTACTATGGCTACACCTTC. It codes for CASSPGGVYYGYTF.

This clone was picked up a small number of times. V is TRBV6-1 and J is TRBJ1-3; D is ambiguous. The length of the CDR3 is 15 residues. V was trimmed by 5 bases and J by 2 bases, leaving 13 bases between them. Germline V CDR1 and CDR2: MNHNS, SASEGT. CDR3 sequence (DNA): TGTGCCAGCAGTCTTAATGACGGGGCTGGAAACACCATATATTTT. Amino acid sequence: CASSLNDGAGNTIYF.

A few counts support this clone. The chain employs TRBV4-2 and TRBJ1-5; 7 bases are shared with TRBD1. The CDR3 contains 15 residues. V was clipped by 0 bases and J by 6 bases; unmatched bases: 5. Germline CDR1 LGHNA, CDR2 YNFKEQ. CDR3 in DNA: TGTGCCAGCAGCCAAGAGTGGAGGGGGCGTCAGCCCCAGCATTTT. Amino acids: CASSQEWRGRQPQHF.

In DNA, the CDR3 is TGTGCCAGCAGACCCCTACAGGGTTATAATGAAAAACTGTTTTTT. This gives the protein CASRPLQGYNEKLFF. This rearrangement joins TRBV6-5 to TRBJ1-4, with a weak D call TRBD1 (6 bases). This CDR3 region has 15 residues. Trimming shortened V by 6 bases and J by 4 bases, and 15 bases separated the two germline ends. Germline CDR1 and CDR2: MNHEY and SVGAGI.

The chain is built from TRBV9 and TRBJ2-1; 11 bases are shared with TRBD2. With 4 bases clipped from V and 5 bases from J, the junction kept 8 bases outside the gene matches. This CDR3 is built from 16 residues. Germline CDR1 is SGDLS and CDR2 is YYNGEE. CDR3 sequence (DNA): TGTGCCAGCAGCCCCTCCGGGACTAGCGGTAACAATGAGCAGTTCTTC. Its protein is CASSPSGTSGNNEQFF. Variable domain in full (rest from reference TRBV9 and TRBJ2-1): DSGVTQTPKHLITATGQRVTLRCSPRSGDLSVYWYQQSLDQGLQFLIQYYNGEERAKGNILERFSAQQFPDLHSELNLSSLELGDSALYFCASSPSGTSGNNEQFFGPGTRLTVL.

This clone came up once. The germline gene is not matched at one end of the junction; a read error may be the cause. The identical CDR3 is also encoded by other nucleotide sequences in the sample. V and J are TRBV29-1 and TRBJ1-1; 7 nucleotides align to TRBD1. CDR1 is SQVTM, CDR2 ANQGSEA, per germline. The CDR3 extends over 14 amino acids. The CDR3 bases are TGCAGTGTTGCGACAGGGTCCATGAACACTGAAGCTTTCTTT. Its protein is CSVATGSMNTEAFF.

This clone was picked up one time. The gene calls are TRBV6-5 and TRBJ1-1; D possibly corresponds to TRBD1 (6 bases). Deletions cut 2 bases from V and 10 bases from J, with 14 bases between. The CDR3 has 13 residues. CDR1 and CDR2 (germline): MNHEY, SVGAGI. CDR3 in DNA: TGTGCCAGCAGTTACACCTCGGGGGGGCTAGCTTTCTTT. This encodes CASSYTSGGLAFF.

CDR3 nucleotides: TGTGCCAGCAGCCAAGATCTAGTAGGTAACACTGAAGCTTTCTTT. Protein product: CASSQDLVGNTEAFF. The chain is built from TRBV4-2 and TRBJ1-1; D call uncertain. This CDR3 is built from 15 residues. Germline-derived CDR1 and CDR2 are LGHNA and YNFKEQ. V was pared by 0 bases and J by 2 bases, with 10 bases between.

The CDR3 region is CASRPGTVAYEQYF. The CDR3 bases are TGTGCCAGCAGACCCGGGACAGTAGCCTACGAGCAGTACTTC. The chain recombines TRBV7-9 with TRBJ2-7; 7 positions match TRBD1. Germline CDR1 and CDR2: SEHNR and FQNEAQ (reference sequence). The J segment lost 2 bases and the V segment lost 6 bases, leaving 7 bases of the junction unmatched. The CDR3 sequence is 14 residues long.

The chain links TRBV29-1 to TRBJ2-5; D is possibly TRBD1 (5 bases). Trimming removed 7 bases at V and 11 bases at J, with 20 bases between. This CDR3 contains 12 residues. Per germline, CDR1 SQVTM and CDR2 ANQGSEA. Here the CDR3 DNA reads TGCAGCGGGAAACAGGACAACAGGCAGCAGTACTTC. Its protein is CSGKQDNRQQYF.

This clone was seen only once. DNA for the CDR3: TGTGCCAGCAGTGAAGCTAAGCAGTTCTTC. It encodes CASSEAKQFF. The chain links TRBV2 to TRBJ2-1, with D hard to call. The germline gives CDR1 SNHLY, CDR2 FYNNEI. This CDR3 is 10 amino acids long. V shed 0 bases and J shed 11 bases, with 2 bases lying between them.

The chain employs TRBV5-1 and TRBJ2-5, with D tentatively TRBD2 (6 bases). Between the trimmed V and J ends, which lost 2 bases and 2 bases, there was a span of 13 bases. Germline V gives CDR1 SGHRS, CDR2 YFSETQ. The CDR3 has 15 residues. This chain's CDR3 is CASSFDGLPQETQYF. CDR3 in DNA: TGCGCCAGCAGCTTTGACGGACTACCTCAAGAGACCCAGTACTTC.

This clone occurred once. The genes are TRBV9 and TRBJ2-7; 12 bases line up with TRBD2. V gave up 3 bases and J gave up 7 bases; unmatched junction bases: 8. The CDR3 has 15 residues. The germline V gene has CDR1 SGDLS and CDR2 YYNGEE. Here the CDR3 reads CASSARLAGVGEQYF. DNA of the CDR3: TGTGCCAGCAGCGCCCGACTAGCGGGAGTGGGTGAGCAGTACTTC. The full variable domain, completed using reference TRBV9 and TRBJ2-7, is DSGVTQTPKHLITATGQRVTLRCSPRSGDLSVYWYQQSLDQGLQFLIQYYNGEERAKGNILERFSAQQFPDLHSELNLSSLELGDSALYFCASSARLAGVGEQYFGPGTRLTVT.

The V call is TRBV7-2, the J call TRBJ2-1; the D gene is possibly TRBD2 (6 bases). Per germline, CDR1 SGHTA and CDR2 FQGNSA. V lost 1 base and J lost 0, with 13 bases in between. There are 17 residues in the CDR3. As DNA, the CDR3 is TGTGCCAGCAGCTTAGGGGGTGGGGGGAGCTCCTACAATGAGCAGTTCTTC. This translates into CASSLGGGGSSYNEQFF.

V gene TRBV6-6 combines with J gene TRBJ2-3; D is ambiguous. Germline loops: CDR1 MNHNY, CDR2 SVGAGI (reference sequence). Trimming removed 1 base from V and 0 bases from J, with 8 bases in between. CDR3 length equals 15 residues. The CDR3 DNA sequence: TGTGCCAGCAGTTACTATTCCGGGAGCACAGATACGCAGTATTTT. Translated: CASSYYSGSTDTQYF.

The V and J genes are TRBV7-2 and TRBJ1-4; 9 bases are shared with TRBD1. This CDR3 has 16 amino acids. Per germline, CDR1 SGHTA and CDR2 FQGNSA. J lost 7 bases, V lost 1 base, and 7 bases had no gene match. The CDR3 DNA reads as TGTGCCAGCAGCTTAGGGGGGACAGGGACGGGTGAAAAACTGTTTTTT. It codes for CASSLGGTGTGEKLFF.

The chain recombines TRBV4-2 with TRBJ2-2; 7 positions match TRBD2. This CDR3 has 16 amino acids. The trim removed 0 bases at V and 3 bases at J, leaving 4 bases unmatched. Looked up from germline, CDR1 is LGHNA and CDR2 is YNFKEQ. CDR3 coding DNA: TGTGCCAGCAGCCAAGAGGGGCTAGCGGACACCGGGGAGCTGTTTTTT. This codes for CASSQEGLADTGELFF.

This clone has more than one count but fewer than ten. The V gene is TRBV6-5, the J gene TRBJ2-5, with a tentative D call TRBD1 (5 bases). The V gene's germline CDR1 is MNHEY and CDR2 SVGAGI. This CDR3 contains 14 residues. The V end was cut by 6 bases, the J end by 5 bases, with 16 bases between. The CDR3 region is CASRRTSGWETQYF. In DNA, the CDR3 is TGTGCCAGCAGACGGACATCTGGGTGGGAGACCCAGTACTTC.

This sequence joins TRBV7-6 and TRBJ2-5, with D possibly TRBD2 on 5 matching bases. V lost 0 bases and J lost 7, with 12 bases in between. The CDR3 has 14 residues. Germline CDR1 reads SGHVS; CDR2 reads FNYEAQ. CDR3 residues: CASSLAEMAGTQYF. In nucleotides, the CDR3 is TGTGCCAGCAGCTTAGCGGAGATGGCGGGGACCCAGTACTTC.